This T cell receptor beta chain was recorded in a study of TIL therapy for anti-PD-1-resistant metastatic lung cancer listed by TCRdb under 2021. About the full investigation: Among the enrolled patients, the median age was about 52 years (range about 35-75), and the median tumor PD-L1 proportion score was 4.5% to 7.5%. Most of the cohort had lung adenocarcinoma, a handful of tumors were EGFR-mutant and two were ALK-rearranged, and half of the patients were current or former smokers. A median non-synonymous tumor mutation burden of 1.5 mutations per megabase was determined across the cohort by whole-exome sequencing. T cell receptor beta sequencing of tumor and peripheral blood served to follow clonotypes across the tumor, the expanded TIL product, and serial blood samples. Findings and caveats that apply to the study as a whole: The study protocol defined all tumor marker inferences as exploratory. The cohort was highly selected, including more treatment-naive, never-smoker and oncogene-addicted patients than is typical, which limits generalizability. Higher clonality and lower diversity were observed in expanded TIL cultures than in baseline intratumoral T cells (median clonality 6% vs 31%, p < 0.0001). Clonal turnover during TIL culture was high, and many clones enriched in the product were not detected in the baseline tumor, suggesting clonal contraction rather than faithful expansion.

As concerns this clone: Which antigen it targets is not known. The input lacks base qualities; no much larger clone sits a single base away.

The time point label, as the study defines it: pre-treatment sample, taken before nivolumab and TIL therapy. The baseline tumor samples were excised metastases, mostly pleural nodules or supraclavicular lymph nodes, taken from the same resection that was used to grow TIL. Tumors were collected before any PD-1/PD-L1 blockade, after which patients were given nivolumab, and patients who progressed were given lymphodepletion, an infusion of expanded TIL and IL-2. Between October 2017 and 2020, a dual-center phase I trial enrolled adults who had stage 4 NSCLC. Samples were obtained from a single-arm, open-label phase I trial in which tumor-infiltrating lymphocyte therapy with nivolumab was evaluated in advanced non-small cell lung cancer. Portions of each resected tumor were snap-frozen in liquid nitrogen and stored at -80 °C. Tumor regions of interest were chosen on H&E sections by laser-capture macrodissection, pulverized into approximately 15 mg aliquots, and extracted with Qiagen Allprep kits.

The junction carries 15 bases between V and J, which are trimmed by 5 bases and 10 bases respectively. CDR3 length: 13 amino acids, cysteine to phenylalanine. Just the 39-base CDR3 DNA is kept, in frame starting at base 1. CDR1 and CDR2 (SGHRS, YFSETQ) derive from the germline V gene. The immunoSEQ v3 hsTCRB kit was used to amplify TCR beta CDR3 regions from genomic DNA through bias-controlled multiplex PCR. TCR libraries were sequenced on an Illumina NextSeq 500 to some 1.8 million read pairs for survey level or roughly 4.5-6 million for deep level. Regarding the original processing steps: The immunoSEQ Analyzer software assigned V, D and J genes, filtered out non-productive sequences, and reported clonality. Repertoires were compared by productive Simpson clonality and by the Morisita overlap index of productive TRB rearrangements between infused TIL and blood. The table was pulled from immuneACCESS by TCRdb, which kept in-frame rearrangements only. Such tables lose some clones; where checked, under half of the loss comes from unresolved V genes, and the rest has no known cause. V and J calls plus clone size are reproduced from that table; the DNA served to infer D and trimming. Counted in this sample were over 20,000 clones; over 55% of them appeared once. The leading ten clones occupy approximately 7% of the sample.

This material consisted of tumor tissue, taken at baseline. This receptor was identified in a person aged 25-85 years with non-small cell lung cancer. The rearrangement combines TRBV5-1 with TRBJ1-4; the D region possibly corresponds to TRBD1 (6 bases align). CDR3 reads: CASRPETGGKLFF. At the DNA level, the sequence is TGCGCCAGCAGACCCGAGACAGGTGGAAAACTGTTTTTT.